The TCR beta chain under discussion was sequenced for a study of T cell responses to AZD1222 COVID-19 vaccine. Germline V gene data show CDR1 as LNHNV and CDR2 as YYDKDF (reference sequence). With V trimmed by 3 bases and J by 0 bases, 7 bases remained unmatched. The CDR3 has 16 residues. Points from the study as a whole: CD4 TCRs covered the whole spike, strongest at regions 160-218 and 743-854. Just six AZD1222 recipients were seropositive at baseline. None of the repertoires were sampled until the peak T cell response had passed.

Here immunoSEQ multiplex PCR was the method, and the copy in TCRdb shows in-frame clones only, minus some. The repertoire includes 150,000 to 200,000 clones, 90% of them detected once, and approximately 2.8% sits in the top ten. As for this clone: Its antigen remains unknown.

The source of this sequence is an adult in good health. The material sequenced was peripheral blood, taken on day 0 of AZD1222 vaccination. The V and J genes are TRBV15 and TRBJ2-5; 7 positions agree with TRBD2. The CDR3 sequence: CATSRGGESNQETQYF. CDR3 nucleotide sequence: TGTGCCACCAGCAGGGGGGGGGAAAGCAACCAAGAGACCCAGTACTTC.